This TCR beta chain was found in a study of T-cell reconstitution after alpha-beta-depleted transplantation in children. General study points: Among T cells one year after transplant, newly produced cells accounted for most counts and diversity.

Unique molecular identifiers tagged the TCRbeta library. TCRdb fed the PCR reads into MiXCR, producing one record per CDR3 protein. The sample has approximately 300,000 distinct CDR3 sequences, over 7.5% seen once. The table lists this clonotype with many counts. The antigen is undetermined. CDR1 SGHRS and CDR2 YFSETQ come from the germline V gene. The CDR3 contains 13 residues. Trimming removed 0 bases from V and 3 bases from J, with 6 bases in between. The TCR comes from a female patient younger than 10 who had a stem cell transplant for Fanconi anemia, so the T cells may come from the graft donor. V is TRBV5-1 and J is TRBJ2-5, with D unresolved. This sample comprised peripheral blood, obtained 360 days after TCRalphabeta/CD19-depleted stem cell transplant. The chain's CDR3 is CASSLVGKETQYF. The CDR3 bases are TGCGCCAGCAGCTTGGTAGGGAAAGAGACCCAGTACTTC. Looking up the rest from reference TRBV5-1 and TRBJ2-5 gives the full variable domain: KAGVTQTPRYLIKTRGQQVTLSCSPISGHRSVSWYQQTPGQGLQFLFEYFSETQRNKGNFPGRFSGRQFSNSRSEMNVSTLELGDSALYLCASSLVGKETQYFGPGTRLLVL.